This TCR beta chain was recorded in a study of cytomegalovirus exposure and HLA in healthy donors. Whole-study context: Earlier, 200 million or so T cells were analyzed, and more than 100 million unique TCR beta sequences were found among them.

Study-wide results and caveats: A missense variant in DCLRE1C was later tied to TCR beta V- and J-gene trimming. Being productive about 90% or about 30% of the time was typical of most TCR beta V segments in an earlier analysis. The authors listed over 150 TCR beta chains as cytomegalovirus-associated.

The V end was cut by 2 bases, the J end by 2 bases, with 7 bases between. The CDR3 runs to 14 residues. Germline values: CDR1 KGHSH, CDR2 LQKENI. A multiplex PCR was run with 60 Vbeta primers and 13 Jbeta primers. Assay used: immunoSEQ multiplex PCR; TCRdb lists only in-frame clones, some missing. Of fewer than 80,000 clones listed, approximately 79% were seen once; the top ten hold 2.5%. This clone was counted only a few times. Its antigen is not identified. Sample: PBMCs. This sequence joins TRBV18 and TRBJ1-5, with TRBD1 as a possible D gene (6 bases). This clonotype was obtained from a man aged 30 to 45 in good health and CMV-seronegative. The CDR3 DNA sequence: TGTGCCAGCTCACCAGGGGGCGGCAATCAGCCCCAGCATTTT. This codes for CASSPGGGNQPQHF.